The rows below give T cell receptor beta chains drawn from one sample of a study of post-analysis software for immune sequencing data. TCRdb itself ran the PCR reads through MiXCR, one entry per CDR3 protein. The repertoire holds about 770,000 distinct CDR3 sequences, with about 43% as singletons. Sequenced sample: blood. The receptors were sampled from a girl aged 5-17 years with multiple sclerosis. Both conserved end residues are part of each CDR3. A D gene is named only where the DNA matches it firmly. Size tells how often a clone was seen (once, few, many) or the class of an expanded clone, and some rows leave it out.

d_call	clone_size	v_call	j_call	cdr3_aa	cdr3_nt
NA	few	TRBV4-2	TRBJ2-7	CASSQGSSTKNEQYF	TGTGCCAGCAGCCAAGGATCCAGCACCAAAAACGAGCAGTACTTC
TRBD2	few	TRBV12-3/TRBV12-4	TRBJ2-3	CASSLYLAGGSDTQYF	TGTGCCAGCAGTTTGTACCTAGCGGGAGGCTCAGATACGCAGTATTTT
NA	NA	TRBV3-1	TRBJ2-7	CASSSIYEEQYF	TGTGCCAGCAGCTCAATCTACGAAGAGCAGTACTTC
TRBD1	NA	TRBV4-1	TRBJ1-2	CASSQGTGLDYGYTF	TGCGCCAGCAGCCAGGGGACAGGGTTGGACTATGGCTACACCTTC
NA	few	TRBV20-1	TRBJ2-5	CSASEPETQYF	TGCAGTGCTAGTGAGCCCGAGACCCAGTACTTC
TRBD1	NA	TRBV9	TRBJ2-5	CASSPGQGKTQYF	TGTGCCAGCAGCCCCGGACAGGGAAAGACCCAGTACTTC
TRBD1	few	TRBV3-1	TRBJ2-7	CASSQSSPRGQNEQYF	TGTGCCAGCAGCCAATCGTCCCCCAGGGGGCAGAACGAGCAGTACTTC
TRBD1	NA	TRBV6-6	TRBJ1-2	CASSPGTDRGKGYGYTF	TGTGCCAGCAGTCCCGGAACGGACAGGGGGAAAGGCTATGGCTACACCTTC
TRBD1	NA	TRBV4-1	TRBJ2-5	CASSQDEDRGKTQYF	TGCGCCAGCAGCCAAGATGAGGACAGGGGGAAGACCCAGTACTTC
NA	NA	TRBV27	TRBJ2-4	CASSEPGPIQYF	TGTGCCAGCAGTGAACCGGGACCCATTCAGTACTTC
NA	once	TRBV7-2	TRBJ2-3	CASSGNFTDTQYF	TGTGCCAGCAGCGGAAACTTCACAGATACGCAGTATTTT
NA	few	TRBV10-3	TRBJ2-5	CAISRTTSEETQYF	TGTGCCATCAGTCGGACCACTAGTGAGGAGACCCAGTACTTC
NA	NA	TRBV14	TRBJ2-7	CASSPGVAEALSYEQYF	TGTGCCAGCAGCCCCGGGGTAGCGGAAGCCCTCTCCTACGAGCAGTACTTC
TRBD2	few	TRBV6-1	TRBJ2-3	CASSPRTSGRGTDTQYF	TGTGCCAGCAGTCCCCGGACTAGCGGGAGAGGAACAGATACGCAGTATTTT
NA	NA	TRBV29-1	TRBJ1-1	CSVEFLLGRDEAFF	TGCAGCGTTGAATTCTTACTCGGACGGGATGAAGCTTTCTTT
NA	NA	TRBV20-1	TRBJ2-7	CSAIYGGSDEQYF	TGCAGTGCCATCTACGGGGGAAGCGACGAGCAGTACTTC
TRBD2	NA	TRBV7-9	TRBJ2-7	CASSRRGAGGYEQYF	TGTGCCAGCAGCCGCCGGGGAGCGGGGGGCTACGAGCAGTACTTC
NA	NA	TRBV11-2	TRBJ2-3	CASSLGRVSTDTQYF	TGTGCCAGCAGCTTAGGTCGGGTCTCGACAGATACGCAGTATTTT
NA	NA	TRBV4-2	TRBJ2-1	CASSQVEGPSYNEQFF	TGTGCCAGCAGCCAAGTGGAGGGGCCATCCTACAATGAGCAGTTCTTC
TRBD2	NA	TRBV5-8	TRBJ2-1	CASSQGLEGTNEQFF	TGTGCCAGCAGCCAGGGACTAGAAGGGACCAATGAGCAGTTCTTC
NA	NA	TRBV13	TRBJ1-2	CASSFLDYGYTF	TGTGCCAGCAGCTTCTTAGACTATGGCTACACCTTC
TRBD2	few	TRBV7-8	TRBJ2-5	CASSPWTSGRMYEQYF	TGTGCCAGCAGCCCTTGGACTAGCGGGAGGATGTATGAGCAGTACTTC
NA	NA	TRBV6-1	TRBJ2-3	CASSEGWRVSTDTQYF	TGTGCCAGCAGTGAAGGTTGGCGGGTGAGCACAGATACGCAGTATTTT
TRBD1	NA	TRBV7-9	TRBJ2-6	CASSAGTVPSGANVLTF	TGTGCCAGCAGCGCCGGGACAGTTCCCTCTGGGGCCAACGTCCTGACTTTC